This TCR beta chain stems from a study of blood T cell repertoires in COVID-19. Turning to the study itself: Both acute and convalescent COVID-19 samples were obtained from the United States, Italy and Spain. The analysed material was cDNA or gDNA that came from T cells, B-cell-depleted T cells, or PBMCs.

Seattle researchers signed up patients amid active infection and tracked them longitudinally. Original processing notes: Amplification of reference gene primers was used by the study to estimate nucleated cell counts. Generated by immunoSEQ multiplex PCR, the TCRdb table keeps only in-frame clones and is missing some. The V and J calls and clone size are taken from that table; D and trimming were inferred from the DNA. The repertoire consists of 250,000 to 300,000 clones, with roughly nine tenths occurring once and the leading ten covering approximately 12%. This CDR3 is 14 amino acids long. Trimming left V 4 bases short and J 7 bases short, with 14 bases between. In germline, CDR1 is LGHDT, CDR2 YNNKEL (reference sequence).

Source material: peripheral blood. The TCR sequence derives from a woman in her twenties or thirties with COVID-19, enrolled during active disease. The V gene is TRBV3-1 (or the pseudogene TRBV3-2), the J gene TRBJ2-1; D not resolved. CDR3 DNA: TGTGCCAGCAGCCCCACACCCATGAGGAATGAGCAGTTCTTC. This codes for CASSPTPMRNEQFF.